Listed below are T cell receptor beta chains from one sample, sequenced in a study of blood T cell repertoires in COVID-19. The protocol was immunoSEQ multiplex PCR, while the TCRdb copy is restricted to in-frame clones and leaves out a portion. In the table there are some 110,000 clones, around 81% of which are singletons. Sequenced input: peripheral blood. These receptors all come from a woman aged 70 to 79 with acute or convalescent COVID-19. The CDR3 runs from the conserved cysteine through the conserved F or W. The D gene is left open where the match is weak. The size of a clone is reported for some rows only, either as once, few or many, or as a class for expanded clones.

TRBJ1-4 | 14 | . | . | TRBV6-5 | CASSYSSPPEKLFF | TGTGCCAGCAGTTACTCGAGCCCCCCTGAAAAACTGTTTTTT
TRBJ2-1 | 14 | TRBD1 | . | TRBV18 | CASSPTTGGNEQFF | TGTGCCAGCTCACCGACGACAGGGGGGAATGAGCAGTTCTTC
TRBJ2-1 | 12 | . | . | TRBV2 | CASSEMGQEQFF | TGTGCCAGCAGTGAAATGGGGCAGGAGCAGTTCTTC
TRBJ1-1 | 16 | TRBD1 | . | TRBV18 | CASSPLGTGGFAEAFF | TGTGCCAGCTCACCCCTCGGGACAGGGGGGTTCGCTGAAGCTTTCTTT
TRBJ2-2 | 15 | . | . | TRBV5-1 | CASSSSSGNTGELFF | TGCGCCAGCAGCTCCAGTAGCGGAAACACCGGGGAGCTGTTTTTT
TRBJ2-1 | 14 | TRBD2 | . | TRBV5-1 | CASSLGLALNEQFF | TGCGCCAGCAGCCTAGGACTAGCTCTAAATGAGCAGTTCTTC
TRBJ2-7 | 13 | TRBD1 | few | TRBV5-1 | CASRQDRVGQQYF | TGCGCCAGCAGACAGGACAGGGTGGGCCAGCAGTACTTC
TRBJ1-6 | 14 | TRBD1 | . | TRBV9 | CASSPRQGSPPLHF | TGTGCCAGCAGCCCTCGACAGGGATCCCCACCCCTCCACTTT
TRBJ1-2 | 14 | TRBD1 | few | TRBV19 | CASTRTGLNYGYTF | TGTGCCAGTACCCGGACAGGGCTTAACTATGGCTACACCTTC
TRBJ2-1 | 13 | . | . | TRBV5-1 | CASSLDRVYEQFF | TGCGCCAGCAGCTTAGACAGAGTCTATGAGCAGTTCTTC
TRBJ2-2 | 16 | . | . | TRBV18 | CASSPVSSGGTGELFF | TGTGCCAGCTCACCAGTGTCAAGCGGAGGCACCGGGGAGCTGTTTTTT
TRBJ2-1 | 15 | TRBD2 | . | TRBV4-1 | CASSLGLAGGDEQFF | TGCGCCAGCAGCCTCGGACTAGCGGGGGGGGATGAGCAGTTCTTC
TRBJ2-2 | 14 | TRBD1 | few | TRBV6-5 | CASTGTGETGELFF | TGTGCCAGCACTGGGACAGGGGAGACCGGGGAGCTGTTTTTT
TRBJ2-1 | 15 | TRBD2 | . | TRBV28 | CASSQTVAGSNEQFF | TGTGCCAGCAGCCAGACGGTAGCGGGTAGTAATGAGCAGTTCTTC
TRBJ1-5 | 14 | TRBD1 | . | TRBV7-6 | CAVSAGTGHQPQHF | TGTGCCGTTTCGGCTGGGACAGGTCATCAGCCCCAGCATTTT
TRBJ2-5 | 14 | TRBD2 | once | TRBV30 | CAWSVLAGVETQYF | TGTGCCTGGAGTGTACTAGCGGGGGTTGAGACCCAGTACTTC
TRBJ1-1 | 14 | TRBD1 | few | TRBV10-3 | CAIKGQGENTEAFF | TGTGCCATCAAGGGACAGGGCGAGAACACTGAAGCTTTCTTT
TRBJ2-2 | 15 | TRBD1 | . | TRBV11-1 | CASSPQGANTGELFF | TGTGCCAGCAGCCCACAGGGGGCGAACACCGGGGAGCTGTTTTTT
TRBJ2-5 | 15 | TRBD1 | . | TRBV11-1 | CASSLETAGGKTQYF | TGTGCCAGCAGCTTAGAGACGGCAGGGGGAAAGACCCAGTACTTC
TRBJ1-1 | 14 | TRBD1 | . | TRBV3-1/TRBV3-2 | CASSQMDRGTEAFF | TGTGCCAGCAGCCAAATGGACAGGGGAACTGAAGCTTTCTTT
TRBJ2-3 | 16 | TRBD2 | . | TRBV9 | CASSVGSSGSTDTQYF | TGTGCCAGCAGCGTAGGAAGTAGCGGGAGCACAGATACGCAGTATTTT
TRBJ2-7 | 16 | TRBD1 | once | TRBV5-1 | CASSLGSGQGAYEQYF | TGCGCCAGCAGCTTGGGATCGGGACAGGGGGCCTACGAGCAGTACTTC
TRBJ1-6 | 14 | TRBD1 | . | TRBV27 | CASTDRGANSPLHF | TGTGCCAGCACGGACAGGGGGGCGAATTCACCCCTCCACTTT
TRBJ2-3 | 14 | . | . | TRBV6-1 | CASSDRQSTDTQYF | TGTGCCAGCAGTGACCGACAGAGCACAGATACGCAGTATTTT
TRBJ2-5 | 15 | TRBD2 | few | TRBV9 | CASSVKGLAQETQYF | TGTGCCAGCAGCGTAAAAGGACTAGCCCAAGAGACCCAGTACTTC
TRBJ1-1 | 12 | . | . | TRBV12-3/TRBV12-4 | CASSRDKNEAFF | TGTGCCAGCAGTCGGGACAAGAATGAAGCTTTCTTT
TRBJ2-7 | 15 | . | once | TRBV27 | CASRKSRDNSYEQYF | TGTGCCAGCAGGAAATCCCGGGACAATTCCTACGAGCAGTACTTC
TRBJ2-1 | 15 | TRBD2 | . | TRBV6-5 | CASSLTSGGVGEQFF | TGTGCCAGCAGTCTCACTAGCGGGGGAGTTGGTGAGCAGTTCTTC
TRBJ1-1 | 10 | . | . | TRBV2 | CASSNREAFF | TGTGCCAGCAGTAACAGGGAAGCTTTCTTT
TRBJ2-7 | 17 | . | . | TRBV21-1 | CASSKAGYLDSSYEQYF | TGTGCCAGCAGCAAAGCAGGTTATTTGGACAGCTCCTACGAGCAGTACTTC
TRBJ2-7 | 13 | . | . | TRBV30 | CAWRTYRGGEQYF | TGTGCCTGGAGGACGTACAGGGGAGGCGAGCAGTACTTC
TRBJ2-1 | 13 | TRBD2 | . | TRBV2 | CASTSGLVDEQFF | TGTGCCAGCACGTCAGGACTAGTTGATGAGCAGTTCTTC
TRBJ1-4 | 14 | TRBD1 | . | TRBV6-5 | CASSQDRGAEKLFF | TGTGCCAGCAGTCAGGACAGGGGAGCAGAAAAACTGTTTTTT
TRBJ2-2 | 16 | . | . | TRBV4-1 | CASSQDMQVFTGELFF | TGCGCCAGCAGCCAAGATATGCAGGTTTTCACCGGGGAGCTGTTTTTT
TRBJ2-7 | 14 | TRBD1 | . | TRBV4-2 | CASSQVGQGYEQYF | TGTGCCAGCAGCCAAGTGGGACAGGGTTACGAGCAGTACTTC
TRBJ2-1 | 19 | . | . | TRBV2 | CAGSRRRDYASSSYNEQFF | TGTGCCGGAAGTAGAAGGCGGGATTACGCCTCGAGCTCCTACAATGAGCAGTTCTTC
TRBJ2-5 | 15 | . | . | TRBV19 | CASSATGLSGETQYF | TGTGCCAGTAGTGCGACGGGACTGTCGGGGGAGACCCAGTACTTC
TRBJ1-5 | 15 | TRBD1 | . | TRBV2 | CASSQDRASNQPQHF | TGTGCCAGCAGCCAGGACAGGGCTAGCAATCAGCCCCAGCATTTT
TRBJ2-2 | 19 | TRBD1 | . | TRBV19 | CASSIGQFQGAGNTGELFF | TGTGCCAGTAGTATAGGCCAGTTCCAGGGGGCCGGGAACACCGGGGAGCTGTTTTTT
TRBJ2-7 | 12 | TRBD1 | . | TRBV29-1 | CSVGQGFYEQYF | TGCAGCGTTGGACAGGGTTTCTACGAGCAGTACTTC